Listed here is a single T cell receptor beta chain. Assay used: immunoSEQ multiplex PCR; TCRdb lists only in-frame clones, some missing. The data show 150,000 or so clones, with over 90% seen just once and less than 2% held by the top ten. The sample is drawn from a study of cytomegalovirus exposure and HLA in healthy donors. Donors were drawn from the approximately 120-subject validation cohort, separate from the roughly 700-subject first cohort. Germline V gene sequence: CDR1 SGHAT, CDR2 FQNNGV. With V trimmed by 2 bases and J by 8 bases, 6 bases remained unmatched. This CDR3 has 15 residues. Sequencing was carried out using PBMCs. The rearrangement links TRBV11-2 to TRBJ1-1, with TRBD1 matching 12 bases. This receptor was taken from a man younger than 35 in good health and CMV-seropositive. The CDR3 DNA sequence: TGTGCCAGCAGCTTATCCGGGACAGGGGGCCAAGAAGCTTTCTTT. This gives the protein CASSLSGTGGQEAFF.